The rows below give T cell receptor beta chains drawn from one sample of a study of CXCR3-negative and CXCR3-positive naive CD8 T cells. For each CDR3 protein, TCRdb gives one entry from its re-call of the 5' RACE reads, without DNA. Its table lists 4,500 to 7,000 distinct CDR3 sequences. Sequencing was done on a sample of naive CXCR3+ CD8+ T cells from blood. Receptors were obtained from a human donor in good health. Some clones in this sample may be carry-over from other donors' samples. Both conserved end residues are part of each CDR3. Rows give clone size only sometimes, using once, few, many, or a class for an expanded clone.

j_gene,v_gene,abundance,CDR3aa
TRBJ2-1,TRBV5-1,.,CASSLVGGPYNEQFF
TRBJ2-5,TRBV4-1,.,CASSQEGRQETQYF
TRBJ1-5,TRBV4-3,medium-sized,CASSQEAASNQPQHF
TRBJ2-5,TRBV19,.,CASSIMGLETQYF
TRBJ1-2,TRBV7-3,.,CASSLAHGTSYGYTF
TRBJ1-2,TRBV20-1,.,CSARWTGPNYGYTF
TRBJ2-3,TRBV10-3,medium-sized,CAISGAQAGDTQYF
TRBJ2-7,TRBV29-1,medium-sized,CSVLGSAVAYEQYF
TRBJ2-7,TRBV5-1,medium-sized,CASRDRLLLGDEQYF
TRBJ2-7,TRBV15,medium-sized,CATSRVPATRVSGEQYF
TRBJ2-7,TRBV6-6,medium-sized,CASGGTPWYEQYF
TRBJ2-7,TRBV29-1,.,CSVEPGFGEQYF
TRBJ2-1,TRBV15,medium-sized,CATSRERGDNEQFF
TRBJ2-1,TRBV10-1,.,CASSENFGDRVNEQFF
TRBJ2-7,TRBV29-1,medium-sized,CSVDPRAGGYEQYF
TRBJ1-2,TRBV30,.,CAWSRDLQNGYTF
TRBJ2-7,TRBV7-2,medium-sized,CASSLGSGGDEQYF
TRBJ2-1,TRBV20-1,.,CSAAPGQGTYNEQFF
TRBJ1-4,TRBV5-1,.,CASSLEWAYNEKLFF
TRBJ1-1,TRBV15,.,CATSRDRTGMNTEAFF
TRBJ2-5,TRBV12-3/TRBV12-4,.,CASTPGQGLETQYF
TRBJ1-5,TRBV4-3,medium-sized,CASSQDIRDRYSNQPQHF
TRBJ2-7,TRBV12-3/TRBV12-4,medium-sized,CASSFGLEQYF
TRBJ2-3,TRBV6-2/TRBV6-3,.,CASSETSGGTDTQYF
TRBJ2-2,TRBV7-8,.,CASIGTPHGGELFF
TRBJ2-7,TRBV29-1,.,CSAVAGGDEQYF
TRBJ2-7,TRBV20-1,medium-sized,CSARAVEGLAGDPYEQYF
TRBJ1-1,TRBV4-1,.,CASSPYWAENTEAFF
TRBJ2-7,TRBV20-1,medium-sized,CSARGTGSTFYEQYF
TRBJ2-1,TRBV2,.,CASDFEIQGEKSNEQFF
TRBJ2-3,TRBV13,medium-sized,CASSVMGSGHPTDTQYF
TRBJ2-7,TRBV20-1,.,CSATDRLEQYF
TRBJ2-1,TRBV7-9,medium-sized,CASSIAFGGHNEQFF